This TCR beta chain came from a study of T-cell memory formation after mild COVID-19 (dated by TCRdb to 2020 to 2023). Study-wide context: Most TCR sequence clusters were specific to one of the two donors. In two donors, T-cell clones that expanded and contracted after mild COVID-19 were followed by sequencing TCRalpha and TCRbeta repertoires longitudinally. The cohort comprised two young, previously healthy adult volunteers, one female and one male.

PBMCs were isolated by Ficoll-Paque density gradient centrifugation. The V and J ends are trimmed by 1 base and 3 bases, leaving 3 bases between them. From its cysteine to its phenylalanine, the CDR3 spans 12 amino acids. The kept DNA is CDR3 alone, 36 bases in frame from the first base. The germline V gene gives CDR1 as SNHLY and CDR2 as FYNNEI. The study at large found these results: Some responding clones were found in pre-infection memory, which suggests that pre-existing cross-reactive memory T cells took part in the SARS-CoV-2 response. Contracting CD4+ clones were found mainly in CM and EM memory subsets, while CD8+ clones were enriched in EMRA. Only a couple of mild cases were covered by the study, and larger cohorts that include severe cases with pre-infection samples were considered necessary. Whether the second-wave clones peaking on day 37 were SARS-CoV-2 specific was not confirmed. Clones contracting from day 15 to 85 had balanced CD4/CD8 phenotypes, while a second wave expanding from day 15 to 37 was biased towards CD4+.

Sequencing was performed on an Illumina NovaSeq 6000. TCRalpha and TCRbeta cDNA libraries were constructed by 5'RACE with constant-segment primers, with sample barcodes and unique molecular identifiers being introduced. Trizol reagent was used to extract RNA from every sample. Amplification of the libraries took two PCR steps, and the second step added a second sample barcode plus Illumina TruSeq adapters. The libraries were sequenced on an Illumina NovaSeq using 2 x 150 bp paired-end reads. Under the source paper's analysis protocol: With migec v1.2.7, reads were demultiplexed and then collapsed into UMI-guided consensus sequences. Using mixcr v2.1.11, the UMI consensuses were aligned to TRA and TRB V and J templates and assembled into clonotypes. Expanded or contracted clonotypes were those called significant by both edgeR and NoisET, with noise models trained on biological replicates. For edgeR calls, the thresholds were a false discovery rate-adjusted p below 0.01 and a log2 fold-change of 1. As an exploratory analysis of dynamics, max-normalized trajectories of the 1000 most abundant clonotypes were examined with PCA combined with hierarchical clustering. The CD4 or CD8 phenotype of responding clones was assigned using the separately sequenced CD4+ and CD8+ repertoires. In-frame beta chains were kept once TCRdb had trimmed the public reads at Q25 with fastp and called clones with MiXCR. All rows with the same CDR3 protein become a single entry with the most common DNA and genes. TCRdb's processing, not the study's, gives the V and J calls here. This sample holds 300,000 to 400,000 distinct CDR3 sequences; approximately 27% were observed only once. In total, the top ten clones hold approximately 12% of the sample.

A word on this clonotype: Its antigen is currently not known. The record has no base qualities; no much larger clone is one base away.

The chain links TRBV2 with TRBJ1-2; no D gene can be assigned with confidence. The origin of this receptor is an adult woman who had mild COVID-19 (a few samples of this study predate the infection). The sample titles of this study are shuffled in the database, so cell type and time point are left out; the donor was told from shared clones. Specimen: PBMCs or a T cell subset sorted from them (not recorded which). The nucleotides read TGTGCCAGCAGTGAAGGGTACTATGGCTACACCTTC. Translated, this is CASSEGYYGYTF.